This TCR beta chain was captured by sequencing in a study of graft-versus-host responses after intestinal transplantation. As for the study in general: Multivisceral, liver-intestinal, or isolated intestinal grafts were transplanted into recipients. Tacrolimus and steroids were given for two to three years to all recipients after anti-thymocyte globulin induction.

Intraepithelial and lamina propria lymphocytes were isolated from graft specimens. Only in-frame clones appear in the TCRdb table, and some are missing; sequencing was by immunoSEQ multiplex PCR. There are nearly 30,000 clones in the sample; around 83% occur only once, and around 3.3% lies in the top ten. Study-level findings and limits: Graft-donor T cell macrochimerism in patients accompanied high graft-versus-host to host-versus-graft clonal ratios in allografts.

This clone qualifies as medium-sized (0.01 to 0.1%). Its antigen is currently unknown. The germline gives CDR1 WSHSY, CDR2 SAAADI. The germline V and J ends were trimmed by 3 bases and 0 bases, with 3 bases remaining between them. This CDR3 is built from 12 residues. The chain uses TRBV10-2 and TRBJ2-7; D is unclear. Material: ileum tissue, obtained 98 days after intestinal transplantation. This receptor was obtained from a human patient who received an intestinal transplant, so some T cells may come from the graft donor. The chain's CDR3 is CASSDSSYEQYF. CDR3 nucleotides: TGCGCCAGCAGTGACAGCTCCTACGAGCAGTACTTC.